Listed below are T cell receptor beta chains from one sample, sequenced in a study of T cell responses to AZD1222 COVID-19 vaccine. Measured with immunoSEQ multiplex PCR; TCRdb has only the in-frame clones, and not every one. The profile covers approximately 100,000 clones, with about 90% appearing a single time and roughly 5.1% taken by the ten largest. Sequencing was performed on peripheral blood, taken on day 0 of AZD1222 vaccination. Receptors originate from an adult in good health. CDR3s include the opening cysteine and the closing phenylalanine or tryptophan. A D gene is named only where the DNA matches it firmly. Clone sizes are given selectively: once, few, many, or a class where the clone is expanded.

v_call,clone_size,j_call,cdr3_length,d_call,cdr3_aa,cdr3_nt
TRBV18,NA,TRBJ1-2,15,NA,CASSPGTGFNYGYTF,TGTGCCAGCTCACCAGGTACAGGGTTCAACTATGGCTACACCTTC
TRBV30,NA,TRBJ1-2,14,TRBD1,CAWSEKGANYGYTF,TGTGCCTGGAGTGAAAAGGGGGCGAACTATGGCTACACCTTC
TRBV19,NA,TRBJ1-2,16,NA,CASSTKDRYGSGGYTF,TGTGCCAGTAGTACCAAAGACAGGTACGGATCGGGCGGCTACACCTTC
TRBV19,NA,TRBJ1-1,16,NA,CASSKQAGLMNTEAFF,TGTGCCAGTAGTAAACAGGCAGGCTTAATGAACACTGAAGCTTTCTTT
TRBV11-3,NA,TRBJ2-1,15,NA,CASSLGGRRGDEQFF,TGTGCCAGCAGCTTAGGGGGTAGGAGGGGCGATGAGCAGTTCTTC
TRBV19,NA,TRBJ1-5,14,TRBD1,CASSSGTGNQPQHF,TGTGCCAGTAGTTCCGGGACAGGGAATCAGCCCCAGCATTTT
TRBV11-3,NA,TRBJ2-5,14,NA,CASSFSSGQETQYF,TGTGCCAGCAGCTTCTCCAGCGGACAAGAGACCCAGTACTTC
TRBV11-2,NA,TRBJ1-2,14,NA,CASSLDAGNYGYTF,TGTGCCAGCAGCTTAGATGCGGGAAACTATGGCTACACCTTC
TRBV24-1,NA,TRBJ1-5,19,TRBD1,CATSDLIRDRGLSNQPQHF,TGTGCCACCAGTGATTTGATAAGGGACAGGGGGTTGAGCAATCAGCCCCAGCATTTT
TRBV28,once,TRBJ2-7,14,TRBD2,CASSLTSGRGEQYF,TGTGCCAGCAGTTTAACTAGCGGGAGAGGGGAGCAGTACTTC
TRBV7-2,few,TRBJ2-1,13,NA,CASSWVQGNEQFF,TGTGCCAGCAGCTGGGTCCAGGGTAATGAGCAGTTCTTC
TRBV9,few,TRBJ1-1,15,NA,CASSVGQIRGTEAFF,TGTGCCAGCAGCGTGGGGCAAATAAGGGGCACTGAAGCTTTCTTT
TRBV6-2/TRBV6-3,once,TRBJ2-7,13,NA,CASSLLEDYEQYF,TGTGCCAGCAGTTTACTTGAGGATTACGAGCAGTACTTC
TRBV7-2,NA,TRBJ2-2,14,NA,CASSLGHFTGELFF,TGTGCCAGCAGCTTAGGACACTTCACCGGGGAGCTGTTTTTT
TRBV19,NA,TRBJ1-5,12,NA,CASSMLGQPQHF,TGTGCCAGTAGTATGTTGGGTCAGCCCCAGCATTTT
TRBV7-9,NA,TRBJ1-4,15,NA,CASSLERQIGEKLFF,TGTGCCAGCAGCTTAGAAAGGCAAATCGGGGAAAAACTGTTTTTT
TRBV5-1,NA,TRBJ2-1,21,TRBD2,CACRRLAGALAPRGSYNEQFF,TGCGCCTGCCGGAGGCTAGCGGGAGCTCTTGCTCCCCGGGGCTCCTACAATGAGCAGTTCTTC
TRBV7-2,NA,TRBJ1-5,15,TRBD1,CASSPGGSGNQPQHF,TGTGCCAGCAGTCCAGGGGGCTCGGGCAATCAGCCCCAGCATTTT
TRBV27,NA,TRBJ1-4,14,TRBD1,CASNTGGAREKLFF,TGTGCCAGCAATACAGGGGGCGCGAGAGAAAAACTGTTTTTT
TRBV14,NA,TRBJ1-5,12,NA,CASSQENQPQHF,TGTGCCAGCAGCCAGGAGAATCAGCCCCAGCATTTT
TRBV7-2,NA,TRBJ1-3,17,NA,CASSVQSGAFSGNTIYF,TGTGCCAGCAGCGTCCAATCAGGGGCTTTCTCTGGAAACACCATATATTTT
TRBV28,NA,TRBJ2-7,14,TRBD2,CASRDSGSFYEQYF,TGTGCCAGCAGAGATAGCGGGTCCTTCTACGAGCAGTACTTC
TRBV27,NA,TRBJ2-6,16,NA,CASSHFGSYGANVLTF,TGTGCCAGCAGTCATTTTGGCTCTTATGGGGCCAACGTCCTGACTTTC
TRBV5-6,NA,TRBJ1-5,15,TRBD1,CASSFGDRGSQPQHF,TGTGCCAGCAGCTTCGGGGACAGGGGTAGTCAGCCCCAGCATTTT
TRBV19,NA,TRBJ1-1,13,TRBD1,CASSIGRDREAFF,TGTGCCAGTAGTATAGGCCGGGACAGAGAAGCTTTCTTT
TRBV27,NA,TRBJ1-2,15,TRBD1,CASSLTGGLPRVYTF,TGTGCCAGCAGTTTGACAGGGGGGCTGCCGAGGGTCTACACCTTC
TRBV3-1/TRBV3-2,once,TRBJ1-1,14,NA,CASSQGTGNTEAFF,TGTGCCAGCAGCCAAGGAACCGGGAACACTGAAGCTTTCTTT
TRBV7-9,NA,TRBJ1-3,16,NA,CASSLTGPASGNTIYF,TGTGCCAGCAGCTTGACAGGACCTGCCTCTGGAAACACCATATATTTT
TRBV27,NA,TRBJ1-5,14,NA,CASRRGNSNQPQHF,TGTGCCAGCAGGCGGGGGAATAGCAATCAGCCCCAGCATTTT
TRBV19,once,TRBJ1-1,15,NA,CASSRRGQGMYEAFF,TGTGCCAGTAGCCGACGGGGGCAGGGAATGTATGAAGCTTTCTTT
TRBV27,NA,TRBJ2-7,16,NA,CASSLTDHPPSYEQYF,TGTGCCAGCAGTTTAACCGACCACCCTCCCTCCTACGAGCAGTACTTC
TRBV20-1,once,TRBJ2-2,17,NA,CSASGGLATRGAGELFF,TGCAGTGCTAGTGGTGGGCTAGCGACCAGAGGGGCCGGGGAGCTGTTTTTT
TRBV19,NA,TRBJ2-7,15,TRBD1,CASSIKRTGAYEQYF,TGTGCCAGTAGTATAAAAAGGACAGGGGCCTACGAGCAGTACTTC
TRBV7-2,NA,TRBJ2-1,11,NA,CASSLELEQFF,TGTGCCAGCAGCTTAGAACTAGAGCAGTTCTTC
TRBV7-2,NA,TRBJ2-5,16,NA,CASSSSRVLGGETQYF,TGTGCCAGCAGCTCATCCCGGGTCCTCGGTGGAGAGACCCAGTACTTC
TRBV5-1,NA,TRBJ2-3,14,NA,CASSSSGAGDTQYF,TGCGCCAGCAGCTCCTCAGGGGCAGGAGATACGCAGTATTTT
TRBV27,NA,TRBJ1-1,16,NA,CASSLGEGPYFTEAFF,TGTGCCAGCAGTTTAGGAGAGGGGCCTTACTTCACTGAAGCTTTCTTT
TRBV6-5,NA,TRBJ2-1,14,TRBD1,CASSSGGDYNEQFF,TGTGCCAGCAGTTCAGGGGGCGACTACAATGAGCAGTTCTTC
TRBV7-2,NA,TRBJ1-2,15,NA,CASSLEGGVGYGYTF,TGTGCCAGCAGCTTAGAAGGGGGAGTCGGTTATGGCTACACCTTC
TRBV3-1/TRBV3-2,NA,TRBJ2-3,16,NA,CASSQGDGRDTDTQYF,TGTGCCAGCAGCCAAGGGGATGGGCGGGACACAGATACGCAGTATTTT
TRBV27,NA,TRBJ2-4,16,NA,CASSYGGSLAKNIQYF,TGTGCCAGCAGTTACGGGGGCTCCCTAGCCAAAAACATTCAGTACTTC
TRBV9,NA,TRBJ2-3,16,NA,CASSARQGGSTDTQYF,TGTGCCAGCAGCGCCAGACAGGGAGGCAGCACAGATACGCAGTATTTT
TRBV30,NA,TRBJ2-1,15,NA,CAWSVNDPHRNEQFF,TGTGCCTGGAGTGTAAACGACCCCCATCGTAATGAGCAGTTCTTC
TRBV7-2,NA,TRBJ1-5,15,NA,CASSSGALGGQPQHF,TGTGCCAGCAGCTCCGGGGCGCTGGGCGGTCAGCCCCAGCATTTT
TRBV4-1,few,TRBJ1-4,14,NA,CASSQVIFNVKLFF,TGCGCCAGCAGCCAAGTAATTTTTAACGTAAAACTGTTTTTT
TRBV6-4,NA,TRBJ2-6,17,TRBD2,CASSGSGRAAGANVLTF,TGTGCCAGCAGTGGTAGCGGGAGGGCCGCAGGGGCCAACGTCCTGACTTTC
TRBV6-5,NA,TRBJ1-1,11,NA,CASSRGAEGFF,TGTGCCAGCAGTCGGGGAGCCGAGGGTTTCTTT
TRBV6-5,few,TRBJ1-6,16,NA,CASSYGGVGYNSPLHF,TGTGCCAGCAGTTATGGAGGGGTAGGCTATAATTCACCCCTCCACTTT
TRBV3-1/TRBV3-2,NA,TRBJ1-1,15,NA,CASTRDGRLNTEAFF,TGTGCCAGCACCCGGGACGGACGACTGAACACTGAAGCTTTCTTT
TRBV19,NA,TRBJ1-5,14,NA,CASASSGSNQPQHF,TGTGCCAGTGCGAGCTCAGGGAGCAATCAGCCCCAGCATTTT
TRBV5-4,NA,TRBJ1-3,16,NA,CASSPGAVSSGNTIYF,TGTGCCAGCAGCCCCGGTGCAGTGAGCTCTGGAAACACCATATATTTT
TRBV19,NA,TRBJ1-1,14,NA,CASSIAGLDTEAFF,TGTGCCAGTAGTATCGCAGGGCTCGACACTGAAGCTTTCTTT
TRBV5-1,NA,TRBJ1-2,14,NA,CASSSADSSYGYTF,TGCGCCAGCAGCTCGGCGGACAGCTCCTATGGCTACACCTTC
TRBV29-1,NA,TRBJ1-3,19,NA,CSVEHRGPIWGLSGNTIYF,TGCAGCGTTGAACACCGGGGCCCTATTTGGGGACTATCTGGAAACACCATATATTTT
TRBV27,few,TRBJ2-6,15,NA,CASRTASSGANVLTF,TGTGCCAGCAGGACAGCGAGCTCTGGGGCCAACGTCCTGACTTTC